The clone carrying this TCR beta chain occurred once. Its antigen is undetermined. V lost 5 bases to trimming and J lost 4 bases, with 17 bases between them. This CDR3 spans 16 amino acids. Germline values: CDR1 SGHVS, CDR2 FQNEAQ. This sample is part of a study of radiotherapy plus CTLA-4 blockade in lung cancer. Findings and caveats of the study: Tumor-derived TCR clones expanded in blood after radiotherapy plus ipilimumab.

Method: immunoSEQ multiplex PCR; TCRdb's copy keeps in-frame clones and lacks some. The sample yields 85,000 to 90,000 clones, approximately 86% seen once. Sequencing used peripheral blood, obtained from a patient treated with radiotherapy plus ipilimumab. This receptor was obtained from a human donor with non-small cell lung cancer that progressed on radiotherapy plus ipilimumab. The V call is TRBV7-8, the J call TRBJ2-2, with D unresolved. Here the CDR3 reads CASSIGSATSTGELFF. The CDR3 bases are TGTGCCAGCAGCATTGGGTCAGCCACGAGCACCGGGGAGCTGTTTTTT.